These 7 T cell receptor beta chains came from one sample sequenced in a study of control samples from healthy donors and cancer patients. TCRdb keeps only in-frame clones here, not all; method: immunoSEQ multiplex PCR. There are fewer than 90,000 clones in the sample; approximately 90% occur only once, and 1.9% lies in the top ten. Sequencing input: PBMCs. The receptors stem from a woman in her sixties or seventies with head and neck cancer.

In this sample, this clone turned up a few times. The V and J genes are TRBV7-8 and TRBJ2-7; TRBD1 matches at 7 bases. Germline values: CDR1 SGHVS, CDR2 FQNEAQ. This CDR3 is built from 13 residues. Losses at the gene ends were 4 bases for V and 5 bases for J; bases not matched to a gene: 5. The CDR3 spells CASSSRTGNEQYF. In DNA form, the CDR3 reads TGTGCCAGCAGCTCCCGGACAGGCAACGAGCAGTACTTC.

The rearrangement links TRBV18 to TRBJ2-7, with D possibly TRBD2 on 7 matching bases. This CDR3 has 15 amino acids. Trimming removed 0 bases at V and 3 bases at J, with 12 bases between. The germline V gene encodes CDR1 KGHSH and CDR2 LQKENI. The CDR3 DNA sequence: TGTGCCAGCTCACCACCAAACAGGGAGGGCTACGAGCAGTACTTC. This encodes CASSPPNREGYEQYF.

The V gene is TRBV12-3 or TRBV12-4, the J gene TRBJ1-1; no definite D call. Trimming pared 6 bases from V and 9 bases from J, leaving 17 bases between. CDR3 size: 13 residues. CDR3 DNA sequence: TGTGCCAGCAGGGACCGGGTCTCCCCTAAAGCTTTCTTT. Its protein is CASRDRVSPKAFF.

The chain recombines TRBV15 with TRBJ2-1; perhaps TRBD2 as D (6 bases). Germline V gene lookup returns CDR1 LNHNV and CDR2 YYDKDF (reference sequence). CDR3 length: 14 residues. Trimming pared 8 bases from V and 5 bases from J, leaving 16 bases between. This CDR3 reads CATSSLAYNNEQFF. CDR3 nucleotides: TGTGCCACCTCCTCCCTAGCGTATAACAATGAGCAGTTCTTC.

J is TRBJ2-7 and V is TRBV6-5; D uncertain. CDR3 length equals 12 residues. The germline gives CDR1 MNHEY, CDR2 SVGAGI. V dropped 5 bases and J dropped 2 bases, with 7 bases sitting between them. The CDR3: CASSPEAYEQYF. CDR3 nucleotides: TGTGCCAGCAGTCCCGAGGCCTACGAGCAGTACTTC.

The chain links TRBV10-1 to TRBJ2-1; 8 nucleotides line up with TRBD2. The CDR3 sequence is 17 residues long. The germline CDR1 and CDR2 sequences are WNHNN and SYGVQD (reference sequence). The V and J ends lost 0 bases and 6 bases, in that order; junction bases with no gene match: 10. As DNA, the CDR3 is TGCGCCAGCAGTGAGTCGAAGAGCGGGAGAATGGGCAATGAGCAGTTCTTC. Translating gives CASSESKSGRMGNEQFF.

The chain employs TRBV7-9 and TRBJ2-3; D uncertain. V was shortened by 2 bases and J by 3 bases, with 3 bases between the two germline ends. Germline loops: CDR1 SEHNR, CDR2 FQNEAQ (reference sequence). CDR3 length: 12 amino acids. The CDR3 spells CASSLLTDTQYF. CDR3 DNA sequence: TGTGCCAGCAGCTTATTGACAGATACGCAGTATTTT.